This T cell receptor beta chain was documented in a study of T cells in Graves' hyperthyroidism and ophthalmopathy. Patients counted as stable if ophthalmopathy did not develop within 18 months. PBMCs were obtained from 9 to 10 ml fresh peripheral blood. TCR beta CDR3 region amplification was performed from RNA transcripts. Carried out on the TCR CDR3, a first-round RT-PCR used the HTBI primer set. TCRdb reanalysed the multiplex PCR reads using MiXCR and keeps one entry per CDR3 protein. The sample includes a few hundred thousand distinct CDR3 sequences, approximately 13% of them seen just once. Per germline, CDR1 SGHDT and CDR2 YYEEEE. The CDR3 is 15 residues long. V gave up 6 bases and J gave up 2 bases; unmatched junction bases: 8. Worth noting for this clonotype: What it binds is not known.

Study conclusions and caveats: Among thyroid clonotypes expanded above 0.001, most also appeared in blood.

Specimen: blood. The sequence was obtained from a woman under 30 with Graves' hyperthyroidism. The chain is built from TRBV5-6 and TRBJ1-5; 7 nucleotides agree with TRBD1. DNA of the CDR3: TGTGCCAGCACCTACACAGGGGCCGGCAATCAGCCCCAGCATTTT. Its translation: CASTYTGAGNQPQHF.